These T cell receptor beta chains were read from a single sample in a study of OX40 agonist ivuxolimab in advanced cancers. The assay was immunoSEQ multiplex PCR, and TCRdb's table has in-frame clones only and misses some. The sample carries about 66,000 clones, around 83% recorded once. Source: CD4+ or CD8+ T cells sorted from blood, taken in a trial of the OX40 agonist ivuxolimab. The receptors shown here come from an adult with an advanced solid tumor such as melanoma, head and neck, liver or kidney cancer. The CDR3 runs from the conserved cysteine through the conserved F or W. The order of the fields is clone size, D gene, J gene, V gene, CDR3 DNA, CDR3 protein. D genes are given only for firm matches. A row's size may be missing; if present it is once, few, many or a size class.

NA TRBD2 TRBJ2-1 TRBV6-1 TGTGCCAGCAGTGCCACTAGCGGGAGGTATGAGCAGTTCTTC CASSATSGRYEQFF
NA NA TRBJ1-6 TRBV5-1 TGCGCCAGCAGCTTCGAGACTTTCAATTCACCCCTCCACTTT CASSFETFNSPLHF
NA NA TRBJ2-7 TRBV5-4 TGTGCCAGCAGCGAGGACTTGGACGAGCAGTACTTC CASSEDLDEQYF
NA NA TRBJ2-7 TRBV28 TGTGCCAGCAGTTTCAGGGGAGGGGAGCAGTACTTC CASSFRGGEQYF
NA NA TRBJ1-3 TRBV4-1 TGCGCCAGCAGCCAAGTTAACTCTGCTGGAAACACCATATATTTT CASSQVNSAGNTIYF
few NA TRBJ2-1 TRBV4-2 TGTGCCAGCAGCCAAGAGGGGGGAGAATTTCATGAGCAGTTCTTC CASSQEGGEFHEQFF
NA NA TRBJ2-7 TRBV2 TGTGCCAGCAGTGACTCTTTCCGGCCTTACGAGCAGTACTTC CASSDSFRPYEQYF
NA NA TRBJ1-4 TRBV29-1 TGCAGCGTTGTATCTGGAAGTGAAAAACTGTTTTTT CSVVSGSEKLFF
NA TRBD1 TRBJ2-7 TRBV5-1 TGCGCCAGCAGCCGATCGGGACAGTCCCTATACGAGCAGTACTTC CASSRSGQSLYEQYF
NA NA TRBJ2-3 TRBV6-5 TGTGCCAGCAGTAGACGGGGGACCTCGGATACGCAGTATTTT CASSRRGTSDTQYF
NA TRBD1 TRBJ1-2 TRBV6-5 TGTGCCAGCAGACAGGGGTCTGGCTACACCTTC CASRQGSGYTF
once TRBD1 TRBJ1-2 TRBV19 TGTGCCAGTACCCCAGACAGGGGAAACGACTACACCTTC CASTPDRGNDYTF
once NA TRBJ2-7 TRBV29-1 TGCAGCGTTGTCGGTGGGTCCTCCTACGAGCAGTACTTC CSVVGGSSYEQYF
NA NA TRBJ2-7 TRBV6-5 TGTGCCAGCAGTCGAACTGCAGCTAGCGAGCAGTACTTC CASSRTAASEQYF
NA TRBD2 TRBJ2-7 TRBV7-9 TGTGCCAGCAGCTCACGGACTAGCGGGACCTACGAGCAGTACTTC CASSSRTSGTYEQYF
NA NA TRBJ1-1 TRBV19 TGTGCCAGTAGGGAAAGGACGGGGGAAGCTTTCTTT CASRERTGEAFF
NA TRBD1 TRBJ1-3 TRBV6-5 TGTGCCAGCAGAGGCCAGGGGGTAGTAGGAAACACCATATATTTT CASRGQGVVGNTIYF
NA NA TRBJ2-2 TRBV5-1 TGCGCCAGCAGCTTGGTAGGGCAGGGGAACACCGGGGAGCTGTTTTTT CASSLVGQGNTGELFF
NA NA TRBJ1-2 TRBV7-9 TGTGCCAGCAGCTTAGCAGCTAACTATGGCTACACCTTC CASSLAANYGYTF
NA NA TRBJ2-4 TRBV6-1 TGTGCCAGCAGTGATTCTATGGCAGGGAAAAGAAACATTCAGTACTTC CASSDSMAGKRNIQYF
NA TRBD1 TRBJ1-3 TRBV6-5 TGTGCCAGCAGTTACTCGTTCAGGGGGCAGAACACCATATATTTT CASSYSFRGQNTIYF
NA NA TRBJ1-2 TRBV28 TGTGCCAGCAGTTTGCTCCCCCTGGGGGCGCGGTTCTATGGCTACACCTTC CASSLLPLGARFYGYTF
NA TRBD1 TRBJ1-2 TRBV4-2 TGTGCCAGCAGCCAAGAATCAACAGGGGTGGGTTTTGGCTACACCTTC CASSQESTGVGFGYTF
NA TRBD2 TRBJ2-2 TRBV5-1 TGCGCCAGCAGCTTGGAAGGCGGGAGCACCGGGGAGCTGTTTTTT CASSLEGGSTGELFF
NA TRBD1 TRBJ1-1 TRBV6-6 TGTGCCAGCAGTTACTCCGGGACAGGGAACACTGAAGCTTTCTTT CASSYSGTGNTEAFF
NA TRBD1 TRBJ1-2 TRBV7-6 TGTGCCAGCAGCTCAGGGACAGACTATGGCTACACCTTC CASSSGTDYGYTF
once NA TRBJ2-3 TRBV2 TGTGCCTGTTCAGATACGCAGTATTTT CACSDTQYF
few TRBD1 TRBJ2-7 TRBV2 TGTGCCAGCAGATGGGACAGCTACGAGCAGTACTTC CASRWDSYEQYF
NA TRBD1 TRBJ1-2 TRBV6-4 TGTGCCACCTCCGTTCTTGGGGGACAGCCAAACTATGGCTACACCTTC CATSVLGGQPNYGYTF
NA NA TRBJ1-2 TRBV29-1 TGCAGCGTTGTGCATAGAGAGTCCCCTGCTAACTATGGCTACACCTTC CSVVHRESPANYGYTF
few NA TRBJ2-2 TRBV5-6 TGTGCCAGCAGCTTGTCAGTGCGACTGATGACGAACACCGGGGAGCTGTTTTTT CASSLSVRLMTNTGELFF
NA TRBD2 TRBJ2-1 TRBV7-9 TGTGCCAGCAGCTTAGGGCTAGCGGGATGGGGTGAGCAGTTCTTC CASSLGLAGWGEQFF
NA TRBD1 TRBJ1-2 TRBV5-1 TGCGCCAGCAGCTTGGCAGGGGGCGGCTACACCTTC CASSLAGGGYTF